This T cell receptor (beta chain) was recovered during a study of blood T cell repertoires in COVID-19. Study as a whole: Acute-phase and convalescent COVID-19 samples originated in the United States, Italy and Spain. The cDNA or gDNA used as material had been derived from T cells, B-cell-depleted T cells, or PBMCs.

In Seattle, patients joined the study during active infection and were tracked longitudinally. Sequencing was performed with immunoSEQ multiplex PCR; in TCRdb, only in-frame clones are kept and a portion is missing. This table has under 550,000 clones, roughly 89% appearing once. V was pared by 3 bases and J by 7 bases, with 15 bases between. The CDR3 runs 14 residues. The germline V gene has CDR1 SGHDN and CDR2 FVKESK. The sequenced sample consisted of peripheral blood. This sequence was found in a man aged 18 to 29 with COVID-19, enrolled during active disease. The V and J genes are TRBV14 and TRBJ2-5; D remains ambiguous. The CDR3 spells CASSHRSTSVTQYF. The CDR3, as DNA: TGTGCCAGCAGCCACCGATCAACCAGTGTGACCCAGTACTTC.